This TCR beta chain was sequenced during a study of T cells in Graves' hyperthyroidism and ophthalmopathy. Regarding the study as a whole: In the blood, most expanded thyroid clonotypes above 0.001 appeared as well.

This clonotype was observed a handful of times. Its antigen is currently unknown. Germline V gene lookup returns CDR1 SGHTA and CDR2 FQGNSA. The CDR3 has 15 amino acids. V shed 3 bases, J shed 7 bases, and the junction held 6 bases outside the gene matches. Reasons for excluding patients were uncontrolled infection, other autoimmune disease, pregnancy or lactation. RNA transcripts were the template for amplifying TCR beta CDR3 regions. HTBI primers were employed in a first-round RT-PCR of the TCR CDR3. Via MiXCR, TCRdb re-called the multiplex PCR reads, giving one row per CDR3 protein. This repertoire shows about 560,000 distinct CDR3 sequences, roughly 17% found once; its top ten account for approximately 18%.

This receptor was taken from a woman aged 18-29 years with Graves' hyperthyroidism. The rearrangement links TRBV7-2 to TRBJ2-1; 10 bases agree with TRBD1. Sequencing was done on a sample of blood. Written as DNA, the CDR3 is TGTGCCAGCAGCTTCACCCGGGACAGGGGAAATGAGCAGTTCTTC. Residues: CASSFTRDRGNEQFF. Complete variable domain (other parts from reference TRBV7-2 and TRBJ2-1): GAGVSQSPSNKVTEKGKDVELRCDPISGHTALYWYRQSLGQGLEFLIYFQGNSAPDKSGLPSDRFSAERTGGSVSTLTIQRTQQEDSAVYLCASSFTRDRGNEQFFGPGTRLTVL.